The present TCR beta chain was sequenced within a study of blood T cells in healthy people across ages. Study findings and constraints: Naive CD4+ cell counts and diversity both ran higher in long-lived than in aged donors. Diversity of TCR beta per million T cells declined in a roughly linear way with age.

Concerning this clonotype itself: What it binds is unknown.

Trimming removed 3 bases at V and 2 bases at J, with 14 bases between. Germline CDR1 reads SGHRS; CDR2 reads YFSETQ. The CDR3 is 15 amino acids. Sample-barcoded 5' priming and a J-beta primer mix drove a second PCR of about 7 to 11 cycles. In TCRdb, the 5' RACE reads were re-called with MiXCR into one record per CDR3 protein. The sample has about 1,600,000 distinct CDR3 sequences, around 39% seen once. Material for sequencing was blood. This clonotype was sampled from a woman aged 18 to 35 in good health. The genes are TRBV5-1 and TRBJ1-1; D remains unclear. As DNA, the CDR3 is TGCGCCAGCAGCTCGGTGTTGGTCATAAACACTGAAGCTTTCTTT. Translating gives CASSSVLVINTEAFF.